The rows below give T cell receptor beta chains drawn from one sample of a study of OX40 agonist ivuxolimab in advanced cancers. Sequencing used immunoSEQ multiplex PCR; TCRdb keeps in-frame clones, though not all of them. The sample lists tens of thousands of clones; 75% to 90% were seen once. The sequencing used CD4+ or CD8+ T cells sorted from blood, collected in a trial of the OX40 agonist ivuxolimab. These receptors came from an adult with an advanced solid tumor such as melanoma, head and neck, liver or kidney cancer. The CDR3 runs from the conserved cysteine through the conserved F or W. Each record gives: clone size, J gene, CDR3 length, V gene, D gene, CDR3 protein, CDR3 DNA. The D gene is left open where the match is weak. Rows give clone size only sometimes, using once, few, many, or a class for an expanded clone.

.,TRBJ2-2,16,TRBV5-1,TRBD2,CASSFRLAGAPGELFF,TGCGCCAGCAGCTTTCGACTAGCGGGAGCACCCGGGGAGCTGTTTTTT
.,TRBJ1-2,13,TRBV7-2,.,CASSLVGPGGYTF,TGTGCCAGCAGCTTAGTAGGGCCCGGGGGCTACACCTTC
.,TRBJ2-5,12,TRBV6-1,.,CASSERGGTQYF,TGTGCCAGCAGTGAACGCGGAGGGACCCAGTACTTC
.,TRBJ2-2,14,TRBV2,.,CASAWGVYTGELFF,TGTGCCAGCGCCTGGGGGGTCTACACCGGGGAGCTGTTTTTT
once,TRBJ1-2,13,TRBV6-1,.,CASSRTGDYGYTF,TGTGCCAGCAGTCGGACTGGGGACTATGGCTACACCTTC
.,TRBJ2-7,14,TRBV11-2,.,CASSVGMISFEQYF,TGTGCCAGCAGCGTAGGTATGATTTCTTTCGAGCAGTACTTC
.,TRBJ2-5,16,TRBV7-2,TRBD1,CASSLGQGSIGETQYF,TGTGCCAGCAGCTTGGGACAGGGCTCGATCGGAGAGACCCAGTACTTC
.,TRBJ1-1,15,TRBV5-5,.,CASSLSNRMNTEAFF,TGTGCCAGCAGCTTGTCGAACCGGATGAACACTGAAGCTTTCTTT
once,TRBJ2-7,13,TRBV2,.,CASRDNPGTPVSF,TGTGCCAGCAGGGACAACCCCGGGACTCCCGTCTCCTTC
.,TRBJ2-7,11,TRBV30,.,CAWGRGVEQYF,TGTGCCTGGGGGAGAGGGGTCGAGCAGTACTTC
.,TRBJ1-5,15,TRBV6-5,.,CASSREPGSNQPQHF,TGTGCCAGCAGTCGCGAGCCGGGAAGCAATCAGCCCCAGCATTTT
.,TRBJ2-7,14,TRBV28,.,CASSSQGFPYEQYF,TGTGCCAGCAGTTCCCAGGGTTTTCCCTACGAGCAGTACTTC
.,TRBJ1-5,16,TRBV2,.,CASSEAGRSGNQPQHF,TGTGCCAGCAGTGAAGCAGGGAGGTCTGGGAATCAGCCCCAGCATTTT
.,TRBJ1-1,14,TRBV6-8,.,CARSPPGEDTEAFF,TGTGCCAGATCCCCCCCAGGGGAGGACACTGAAGCTTTCTTT
.,TRBJ2-2,18,TRBV7-2,TRBD1,CASSLAHLGTGVGGELFF,TGTGCCAGCAGCTTAGCCCATCTAGGGACAGGGGTCGGCGGGGAGCTGTTTTTT
.,TRBJ2-7,14,TRBV2,TRBD1,CASSSDRDKHEQYF,TGTGCCAGCAGCTCGGACAGGGATAAACACGAGCAGTACTTC
.,TRBJ1-1,15,TRBV5-1,TRBD1,CASSVTGTGIRSAFF,TGCGCCAGCAGCGTCACCGGGACAGGGATTCGATCGGCTTTCTTT
.,TRBJ2-7,14,TRBV6-6,TRBD2,CASRREGSSYEQYF,TGTGCCAGCAGGAGGGAGGGGAGTTCCTACGAGCAGTACTTC
.,TRBJ2-5,16,TRBV7-9,TRBD2,CASSPGAGGVLETQYF,TGTGCCAGCAGCCCCGGCGCGGGAGGGGTTCTAGAGACCCAGTACTTC
.,TRBJ2-1,15,TRBV25-1,TRBD1,CASTRRGQGLGEQFF,TGTGCCAGCACTCGCCGTGGACAGGGGTTAGGTGAGCAGTTCTTC
.,TRBJ2-1,13,TRBV15,.,CATSFDPYNEQFF,TGTGCCACCAGCTTTGACCCCTACAATGAGCAGTTCTTC
.,TRBJ2-1,19,TRBV7-2,.,CASSPSVSSRGGLIDEQFF,TGTGCCAGCAGCCCTAGCGTTAGTTCTAGAGGGGGGTTGATCGATGAGCAGTTCTTC
.,TRBJ2-7,15,TRBV11-3,TRBD1,CASSLPGTGHYEQYF,TGTGCCAGCAGCTTGCCCGGGACAGGGCACTACGAGCAGTACTTC
.,TRBJ2-1,14,TRBV29-1,.,CSVRGLAYYNEQFF,TGCAGCGTACGGGGCCTTGCCTACTACAATGAGCAGTTCTTC
.,TRBJ1-4,12,TRBV4-2,.,CASSQVQEKLFF,TGTGCCAGCAGCCAAGTACAGGAAAAACTGTTTTTT
once,TRBJ2-5,17,TRBV9,TRBD2,CASSGRTSGDSQETQYF,TGTGCCAGCAGCGGTAGGACTAGCGGCGACTCCCAAGAGACCCAGTACTTC
once,TRBJ2-7,13,TRBV6-1,.,CASSSAVSLEQYF,TGTGCCAGCAGCAGCGCCGTATCCCTCGAGCAGTACTTC
.,TRBJ2-7,15,TRBV19,.,CASSIVAGKTYEQYF,TGTGCCAGTAGTATAGTGGCGGGAAAGACCTACGAGCAGTACTTC
.,TRBJ2-2,14,TRBV2,.,CASSYRAATGELFF,TGTGCCAGCAGTTACAGGGCGGCCACCGGGGAGCTGTTTTTT
.,TRBJ2-1,16,TRBV11-1,.,CASSSRGRGSLNEQFF,TGTGCCAGCAGCTCCCGGGGGCGAGGGTCCCTTAATGAGCAGTTCTTC
medium-sized,TRBJ2-7,14,TRBV2,.,CASRQGKGSYEQYF,TGTGCCAGCAGGCAGGGTAAGGGATCCTACGAGCAGTACTTC
.,TRBJ2-3,14,TRBV13,.,CASSSLRSTDTQYF,TGTGCCAGCAGCTCCCTGCGGAGCACAGATACGCAGTATTTT
.,TRBJ2-1,15,TRBV7-3,.,CASSLTSSLGGSQFF,TGTGCCAGCAGCTTAACTAGTTCCTTAGGTGGTTCGCAGTTCTTC
.,TRBJ2-4,14,TRBV2,.,CASLQRDIGNIQYF,TGTGCCAGCTTACAGCGGGACATCGGGAACATTCAGTACTTC
.,TRBJ2-3,18,TRBV14,TRBD1,CASSPYPLGQAYPDTQYF,TGTGCCAGCAGCCCTTACCCTTTGGGACAGGCTTACCCAGATACGCAGTATTTT
.,TRBJ2-1,15,TRBV4-3,.,CASSQATGYSNEQFF,TGCGCCAGCAGCCAAGCTACAGGGTATTCCAATGAGCAGTTCTTC